This TCR beta chain came from a study of blood T cells in healthy people across ages. V was clipped by 5 bases and J by 5 bases, with 16 bases between them. The germline CDR1 and CDR2 sequences are SEHNR and FQNEAQ (reference sequence). CDR3 size: 14 residues. Notes on this clonotype: Its antigen is as yet unknown.

General study findings and limits: Older age coincided with a roughly linear decline in TCR beta diversity per million T cells.

Through a sample-barcoded 5' primer and a J-beta primer mix, a second PCR was run for roughly 7 to 12 cycles. TCRdb reprocessed the 5' RACE reads with MiXCR, giving one entry per CDR3 protein. The sample consists of approximately 800,000 distinct CDR3 sequences, 58% of them appearing once. The source material was blood. The origin of this receptor is a man aged 25-45 years in good health. This chain uses TRBV7-9 with TRBJ2-7, with a weak D call TRBD1 (5 bases). The CDR3 nucleotides read TGTGCCAGCAGCCCAAGGCGAGAAGGGGACGAGCAGTACTTC. This translates into CASSPRREGDEQYF.